A selection of T cell receptor beta chains follows, all from one sample in a study of blood T cells in healthy people across ages. A single record per CDR3 protein comes from TCRdb applying MiXCR to the 5' RACE reads. The sample lists 1.5 million to 2 million distinct CDR3 sequences; more than 35% were seen once. The sequenced material came from blood. These receptors all stem from a human donor in good health. The CDR3 runs from the conserved cysteine through the conserved F or W. D genes are given only for firm matches. Clone size is given for some rows only: seen once, a few or many times, or a class if the clone is expanded.

V	J	D	size	DNA	CDR3
TRBV29-1	TRBJ2-1	TRBD1	NA	TGCAGCGTGCCGGGACAGGGGGGTGAGCAGTTCTTC	CSVPGQGGEQFF
TRBV20-1	TRBJ2-1	NA	few	TGCAGTGCTAGAGATAGGGGCTATTCGAGTTACAATGAGCAGTTCTTC	CSARDRGYSSYNEQFF
TRBV12-3/TRBV12-4	TRBJ2-3	TRBD2	few	TGTGCCAGCAGTTCGACTAGCGGGGCAGATACGCAGTATTTT	CASSSTSGADTQYF
TRBV6-5	TRBJ2-6	NA	few	TGTGCCAGCAGTCCTATGGCTGGGGCCAACGTCCTGACTTTC	CASSPMAGANVLTF
TRBV13	TRBJ2-4	NA	few	TGTGCCAGCAGCTTGTGGGCTCGGGAGCAGTACTTC	CASSLWAREQYF
TRBV11-1	TRBJ2-6	TRBD1	NA	TGTGCCAGCAGCCTGACGCGGACAGGCCTCTCTGGGGCCAACGTCCTGACTTTC	CASSLTRTGLSGANVLTF
TRBV3-1	TRBJ2-1	NA	NA	TGTGCCAGCAGCCAAGAAGGGCTCAATGAGCAGTTCTTC	CASSQEGLNEQFF
TRBV4-2	TRBJ1-1	NA	NA	TGTGCCAGCAGCCAACTACTCCGGGGGAAGAACACTGAAGCTTTCTTT	CASSQLLRGKNTEAFF
TRBV7-2	TRBJ2-1	NA	few	TGTGCCAGCAGCTCGTCCAGGGCGGGGAGTGAGCAGTTCTTC	CASSSSRAGSEQFF
TRBV11-2	TRBJ2-1	TRBD2	NA	TGTGCCAGCAGCTTCTGGACTAGCGGGGACCTCATAAATGAGCAGTTCTTC	CASSFWTSGDLINEQFF
TRBV3-1	TRBJ2-7	NA	NA	TGTGCCAGCAGCCTCCCCTCGCATTCCTACGAGCAGTACTTC	CASSLPSHSYEQYF
TRBV5-5	TRBJ2-7	NA	NA	TGTGCCAGCGGCCCCGGACAGCGAGAGCAGTACTTC	CASGPGQREQYF
TRBV28	TRBJ1-1	NA	NA	TGTGCCAGCAGTTTTCTCTTCAAATGGGAGAACACTGAAGCTTTCTTT	CASSFLFKWENTEAFF
TRBV27	TRBJ1-5	NA	NA	TGTGCCAGCAGTCCGGTGACAGGTTATAGCAATCAGCCCCAGCATTTT	CASSPVTGYSNQPQHF
TRBV6-2/TRBV6-3	TRBJ2-7	NA	few	TGTGCCAGCAGTTACGCAGGGTACAATGAGCAGTACTTC	CASSYAGYNEQYF
TRBV20-1	TRBJ1-6	NA	few	TGCAGTGCTAGAGATGAACGAAATTCACCCCTCCACTTT	CSARDERNSPLHF
TRBV20-1	TRBJ2-4	TRBD2	once	TGCAGTGCTGGATCAGAGCCTAGCGGGGATCTACTAGCCAAAAACATTCAGTACTTC	CSAGSEPSGDLLAKNIQYF
TRBV4-1	TRBJ2-7	TRBD2	NA	TGCGCCAGCAGCCAAGGGGGAGGGTCGGCAGTCGAGCAGTACTTC	CASSQGGGSAVEQYF
TRBV25-1	TRBJ2-7	NA	few	TGTGCCAGCAGTGAATTCGGAGGACAGAACTCCTACGAGCAGTACTTC	CASSEFGGQNSYEQYF
TRBV3-1	TRBJ2-5	NA	NA	TGTGCCAGCAGCCAAGGATTGAGCGGAGACCAAGAGACCCAGTACTTC	CASSQGLSGDQETQYF
TRBV2	TRBJ2-1	NA	NA	TGTGCCAGCAGTGAAGCGCTTCTCGCGTTCTTC	CASSEALLAFF
TRBV18	TRBJ2-3	TRBD2	NA	TGTGCCAGCTCACCATTTGGTCTAGCGGGACCCAGCACAGATACGCAGTATTTT	CASSPFGLAGPSTDTQYF
TRBV20-1	TRBJ1-1	NA	NA	TGCAGTGCCCCCGGGCACCAGAACACTGAAGCTTTCTTT	CSAPGHQNTEAFF
TRBV28	TRBJ1-2	NA	few	TGTGCCAGCCACTACGGTACTAACTATGGCTACACCTTC	CASHYGTNYGYTF
TRBV20-1	TRBJ2-3	NA	NA	TGCAGTGCTAGTCATCCCTATGCAGATACGCAGTATTTT	CSASHPYADTQYF
TRBV7-2	TRBJ2-3	NA	few	TGTGCCAGCAGCTTAGTTCGGGGAAATACGCAGTATTTT	CASSLVRGNTQYF
TRBV7-3	TRBJ1-2	TRBD1	NA	TGTGCCAGCAGCTTAGGTTACCGGGACAGGGCGGATGGCTACACCTTC	CASSLGYRDRADGYTF
TRBV4-3	TRBJ1-4	NA	NA	TGCGCCAGCAGCCAAGGGAGCATCCCTACTAATGAAAAACTGTTTTTT	CASSQGSIPTNEKLFF
TRBV6-2/TRBV6-3	TRBJ1-5	NA	few	TGTGCCAGCAGTTTGAATCCTTATGGAATCGGGGATCAGCCCCAGCATTTT	CASSLNPYGIGDQPQHF
TRBV28	TRBJ2-1	TRBD1	NA	TGTGCCAGCACTGCTCCGGGACAGTTCAATGAGCAGTTCTTC	CASTAPGQFNEQFF
TRBV7-9	TRBJ2-7	NA	NA	TGTGCCAGCAGCTTTGGGGTCTCCTCCGAGCAGTACTTC	CASSFGVSSEQYF
TRBV3-1	TRBJ2-7	NA	NA	TGTGCCAGCAGCCCACAAGGGACACTCGCCTACGAGCAGTACTTC	CASSPQGTLAYEQYF
TRBV12-3/TRBV12-4	TRBJ1-4	NA	NA	TGTGCCAGCAGTTTAGGGGGGGCCCTTGGGGAAAAACTGTTTTTT	CASSLGGALGEKLFF
TRBV20-1	TRBJ1-2	NA	NA	TGCAGTGCTAGTCCCAGGGGATGCTATGGCTACACCTTC	CSASPRGCYGYTF
TRBV7-2	TRBJ2-3	TRBD2	few	TGTGCCAGCAGCTCCCGGGGTATTAGCGGGGGGAACCCTACGCAGTATTTT	CASSSRGISGGNPTQYF